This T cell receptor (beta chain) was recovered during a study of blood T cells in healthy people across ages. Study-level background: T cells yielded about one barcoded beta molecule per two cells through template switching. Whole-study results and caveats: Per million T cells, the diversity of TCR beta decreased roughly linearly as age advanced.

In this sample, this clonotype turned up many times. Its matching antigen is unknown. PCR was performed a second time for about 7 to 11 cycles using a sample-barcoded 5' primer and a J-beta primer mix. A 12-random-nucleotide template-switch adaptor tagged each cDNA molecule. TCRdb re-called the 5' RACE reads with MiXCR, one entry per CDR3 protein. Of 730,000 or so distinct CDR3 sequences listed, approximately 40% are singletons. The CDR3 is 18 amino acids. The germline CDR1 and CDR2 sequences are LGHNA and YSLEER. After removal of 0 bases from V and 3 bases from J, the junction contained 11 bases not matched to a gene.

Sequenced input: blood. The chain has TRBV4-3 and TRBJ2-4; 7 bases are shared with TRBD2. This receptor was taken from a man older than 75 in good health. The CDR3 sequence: CASSQEWGGAYGKNIQYF. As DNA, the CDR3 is TGCGCCAGCAGCCAAGAGTGGGGAGGGGCCTACGGCAAAAACATTCAGTACTTC.